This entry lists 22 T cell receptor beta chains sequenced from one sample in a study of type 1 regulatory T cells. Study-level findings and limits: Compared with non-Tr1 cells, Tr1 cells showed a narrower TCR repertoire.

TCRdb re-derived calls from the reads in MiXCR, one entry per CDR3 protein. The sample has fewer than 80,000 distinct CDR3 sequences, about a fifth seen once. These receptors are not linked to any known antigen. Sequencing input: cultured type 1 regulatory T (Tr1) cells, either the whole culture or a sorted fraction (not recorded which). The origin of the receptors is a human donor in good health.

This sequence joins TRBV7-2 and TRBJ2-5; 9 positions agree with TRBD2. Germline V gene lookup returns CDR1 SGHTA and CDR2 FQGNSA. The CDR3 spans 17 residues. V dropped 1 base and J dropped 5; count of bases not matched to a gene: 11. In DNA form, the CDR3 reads TGTGCCAGCAGCTTAGGAATTTCGGCGGGAGGGCGGGAGACCCAGTACTTC. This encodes CASSLGISAGGRETQYF.

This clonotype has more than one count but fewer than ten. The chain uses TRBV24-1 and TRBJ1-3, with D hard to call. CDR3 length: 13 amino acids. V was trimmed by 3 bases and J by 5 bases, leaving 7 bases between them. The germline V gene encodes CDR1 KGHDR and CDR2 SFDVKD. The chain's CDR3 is CATSDPVRNTIYF. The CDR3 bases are TGTGCCACCAGTGATCCGGTGAGAAACACCATATATTTT.

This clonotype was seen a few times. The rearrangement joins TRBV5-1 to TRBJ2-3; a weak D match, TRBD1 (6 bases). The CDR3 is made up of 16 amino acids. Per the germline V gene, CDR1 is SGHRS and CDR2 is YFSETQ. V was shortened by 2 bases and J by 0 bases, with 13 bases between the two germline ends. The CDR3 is CASSFHSQGSTDTQYF. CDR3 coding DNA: TGCGCCAGCAGCTTCCACTCCCAGGGGAGCACAGATACGCAGTATTTT.

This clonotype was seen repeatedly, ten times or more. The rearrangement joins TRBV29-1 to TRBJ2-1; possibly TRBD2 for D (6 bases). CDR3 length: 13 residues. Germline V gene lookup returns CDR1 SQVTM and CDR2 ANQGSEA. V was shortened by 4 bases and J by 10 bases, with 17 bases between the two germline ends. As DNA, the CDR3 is TGCAGCGTTGTGGTCGGAGGGACGGGGGAGCAGTTCTTC. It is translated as CSVVVGGTGEQFF.

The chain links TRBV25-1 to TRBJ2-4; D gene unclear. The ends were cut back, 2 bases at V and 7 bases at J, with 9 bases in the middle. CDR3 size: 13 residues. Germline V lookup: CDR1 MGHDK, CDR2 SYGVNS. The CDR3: CASSENSQNIQYF. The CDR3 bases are TGTGCCAGCAGTGAAAATTCACAGAACATTCAGTACTTC.

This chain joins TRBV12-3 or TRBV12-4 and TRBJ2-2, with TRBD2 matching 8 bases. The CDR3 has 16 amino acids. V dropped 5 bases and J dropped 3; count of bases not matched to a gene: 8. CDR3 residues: CASSPRAGAYTGELFF. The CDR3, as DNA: TGTGCCAGCAGTCCCCGAGCGGGAGCGTACACCGGGGAGCTGTTTTTT.

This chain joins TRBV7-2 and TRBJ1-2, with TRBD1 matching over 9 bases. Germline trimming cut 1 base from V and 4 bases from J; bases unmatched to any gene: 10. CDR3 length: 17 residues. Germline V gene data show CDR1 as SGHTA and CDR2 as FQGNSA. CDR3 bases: TGTGCCAGCAGCTTAGGGGGGACAGGGCGATTGATCTATGGCTACACCTTC. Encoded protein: CASSLGGTGRLIYGYTF.

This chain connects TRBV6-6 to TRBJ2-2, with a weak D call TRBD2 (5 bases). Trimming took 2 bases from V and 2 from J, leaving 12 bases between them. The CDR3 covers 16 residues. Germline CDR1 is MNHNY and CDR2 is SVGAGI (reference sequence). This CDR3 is CASSYGSVVNTGELFF. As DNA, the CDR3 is TGTGCCAGCAGTTACGGGAGTGTGGTAAACACCGGGGAGCTGTTTTTT.

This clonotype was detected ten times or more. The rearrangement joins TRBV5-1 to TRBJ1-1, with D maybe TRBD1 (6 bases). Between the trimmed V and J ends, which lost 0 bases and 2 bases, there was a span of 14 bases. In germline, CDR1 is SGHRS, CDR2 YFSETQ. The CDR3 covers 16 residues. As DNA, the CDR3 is TGCGCCAGCAGCTTGGGTGAGGGGGTTCTCAACACTGAAGCTTTCTTT. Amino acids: CASSLGEGVLNTEAFF.

CDR3: CASSVARDNEQFF. CDR3 DNA: TGTGCCAGCAGCGTTGCAAGGGACAATGAGCAGTTCTTC. J is TRBJ2-1 and V is TRBV7-8; no clear D gene. This CDR3 region has 13 residues. Looked up from germline, CDR1 is SGHVS and CDR2 is FQNEAQ. Trimming cost V 5 bases and J 5 bases, with 10 bases left between them.

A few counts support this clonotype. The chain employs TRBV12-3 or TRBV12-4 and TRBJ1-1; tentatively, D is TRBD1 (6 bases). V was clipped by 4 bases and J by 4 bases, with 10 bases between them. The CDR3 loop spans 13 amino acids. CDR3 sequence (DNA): TGTGCCAGCAGTTCTGGGGGGCTCACTGAAGCTTTCTTT. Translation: CASSSGGLTEAFF.

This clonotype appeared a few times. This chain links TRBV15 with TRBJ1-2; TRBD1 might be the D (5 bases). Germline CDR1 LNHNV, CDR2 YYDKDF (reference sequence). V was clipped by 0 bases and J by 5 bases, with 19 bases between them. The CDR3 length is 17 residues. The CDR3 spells CATSRDQGGGWGYGYTF. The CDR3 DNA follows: TGTGCCACCAGCAGAGATCAAGGAGGAGGATGGGGGTATGGCTACACCTTC.

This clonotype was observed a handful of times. The CDR3, as DNA: TGTGCCAGCAGTTTAACTCCGCAGGCAGGAGGTGAGCAGTTCTTC. It is translated as CASSLTPQAGGEQFF. The rearrangement links TRBV12-3 or TRBV12-4 to TRBJ2-1, with TRBD2 as a possible D gene (5 bases). This CDR3 comprises 15 residues. Trimming shortened V by 2 bases and J by 9 bases, and 17 bases separated the two germline ends.

This CDR3 is CASRAGTGTYEQYF. The CDR3 DNA is TGTGCCAGCAGAGCCGGGACGGGGACCTACGAGCAGTACTTC. V usage is TRBV2 and J usage is TRBJ2-7; D possibly uses TRBD1 or TRBD2 (5 bases each). Germline V gene lookup returns CDR1 SNHLY and CDR2 FYNNEI. V gave up 6 bases and J gave up 2 bases, with 14 bases separating them. The CDR3 is 14 amino acids.

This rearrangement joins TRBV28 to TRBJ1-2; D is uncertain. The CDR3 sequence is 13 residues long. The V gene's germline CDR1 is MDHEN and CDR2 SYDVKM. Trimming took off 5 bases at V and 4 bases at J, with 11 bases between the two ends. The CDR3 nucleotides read TGTGCCAGCAGTCTCACGGCGGGCTATGGCTACACCTTC. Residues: CASSLTAGYGYTF.

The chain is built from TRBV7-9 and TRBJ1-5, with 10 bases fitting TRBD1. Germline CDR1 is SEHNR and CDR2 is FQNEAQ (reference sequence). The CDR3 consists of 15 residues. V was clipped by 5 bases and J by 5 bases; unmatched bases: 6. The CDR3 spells CASSQYGQGDQPQHF. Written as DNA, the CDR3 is TGTGCCAGCAGCCAGTATGGACAGGGGGATCAGCCCCAGCATTTT.

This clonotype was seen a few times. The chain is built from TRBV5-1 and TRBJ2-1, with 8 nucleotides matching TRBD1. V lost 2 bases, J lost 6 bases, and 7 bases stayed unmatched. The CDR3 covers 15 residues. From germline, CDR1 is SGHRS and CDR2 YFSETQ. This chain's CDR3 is CASSFRTGGGNEQFF. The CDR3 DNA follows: TGCGCCAGCAGCTTTCGTACAGGGGGAGGCAATGAGCAGTTCTTC.

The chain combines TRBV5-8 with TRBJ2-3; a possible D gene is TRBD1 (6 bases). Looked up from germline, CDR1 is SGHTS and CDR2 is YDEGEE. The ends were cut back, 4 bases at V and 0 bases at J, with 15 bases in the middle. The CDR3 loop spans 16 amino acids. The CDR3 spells CASSPWTVLSTDTQYF. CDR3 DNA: TGTGCCAGCAGCCCCTGGACAGTCCTTAGCACAGATACGCAGTATTTT.

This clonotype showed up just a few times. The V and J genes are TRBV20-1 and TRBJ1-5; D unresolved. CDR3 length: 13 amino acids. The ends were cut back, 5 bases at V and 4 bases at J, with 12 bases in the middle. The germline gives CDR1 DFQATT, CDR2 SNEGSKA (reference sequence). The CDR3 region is CSAWTLGNQPQHF. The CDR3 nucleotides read TGCAGTGCTTGGACCCTTGGGAATCAGCCCCAGCATTTT.

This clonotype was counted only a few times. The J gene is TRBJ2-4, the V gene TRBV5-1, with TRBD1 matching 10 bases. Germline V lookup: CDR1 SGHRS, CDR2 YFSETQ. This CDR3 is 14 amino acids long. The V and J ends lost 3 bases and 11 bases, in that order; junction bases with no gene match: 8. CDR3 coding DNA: TGCGCCAGCAGCTACCGGGACAGGGGTGGATTTCAGTACTTC. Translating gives CASSYRDRGGFQYF.

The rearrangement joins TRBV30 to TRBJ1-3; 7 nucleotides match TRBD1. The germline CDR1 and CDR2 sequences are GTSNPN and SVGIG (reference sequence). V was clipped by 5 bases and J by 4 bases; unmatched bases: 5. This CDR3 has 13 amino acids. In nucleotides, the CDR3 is TGTGCCTGGGCTTACAGGGGAGGAAACACCATATATTTT. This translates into CAWAYRGGNTIYF.

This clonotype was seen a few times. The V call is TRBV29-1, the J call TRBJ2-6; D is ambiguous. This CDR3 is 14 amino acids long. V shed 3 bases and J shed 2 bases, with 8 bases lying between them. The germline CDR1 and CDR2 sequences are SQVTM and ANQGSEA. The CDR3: CSVDDTTGANVLTF. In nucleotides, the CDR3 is TGCAGCGTTGATGACACAACTGGGGCCAACGTCCTGACTTTC.